This TCR beta chain was identified during a study of chemoradiotherapy in HPV16-positive cancers. Study-level information: Candidate HPV-specific clones and shared TCR motifs came from a couple of HPV16-positive patients. Study-wide results and limits: HPV-responsive T-cell expansion during chemoradiotherapy was linked to improved recurrence-free survival in HPV16-positive patients. During treatment, candidate HPV-specific clones and E7-related motifs expanded in tumor.

This clone was detected only a few times. The antigen is undetermined. Samples were taken several times over chemoradiotherapy. The V end was cut by 1 base, the J end by 9 bases, with 22 bases between. The V gene's germline CDR1 is MGHRA and CDR2 YSYEKL. This CDR3 comprises 18 residues. Clones were sequenced by immunoSEQ multiplex PCR, and TCRdb holds only the in-frame ones, with some missing. The data contain about 14,000 clones, roughly 90% of them singletons. The rearrangement links TRBV4-1 to TRBJ1-6; D is unresolved. The source is a human donor with HPV-associated anogenital cancer. This sample comprised blood, obtained from a patient who underwent chemoradiotherapy. The CDR3 is CASSQGVARKRDGSPLHF. The DNA for the CDR3 is TGCGCCAGCAGCCAAGGGGTTGCAAGGAAACGGGATGGTTCACCCCTCCACTTT.